One sample yielded the 5 T cell receptor beta chains listed below, sequenced in a study of shared clonotypes between healthy human individuals. Assay used: immunoSEQ multiplex PCR; TCRdb lists only in-frame clones, some missing. The sample includes more than 2,000,000 clones, approximately 95% of them seen just once. The material sequenced was naive CD4+ T cells from PBMCs. Subset denoted: CD45RA+ positively selected. The receptors derive from a man aged 18 to 30 in good health. Some clones in this sample may be carry-over from other donors' samples.

The CDR3 reads CASSLGLAGPGTQYF. The CDR3 DNA follows: TGCGCCAGCAGCCTGGGACTAGCGGGACCGGGGACCCAGTACTTC. The V call is TRBV5-1, the J call TRBJ2-5; 13 positions agree with TRBD2. After removal of 4 bases from V and 7 bases from J, the junction contained 7 bases not matched to a gene. The germline CDR1 and CDR2 sequences are SGHRS and YFSETQ. There are 15 residues in the CDR3.

The V call is TRBV6-5, the J call TRBJ2-3, with 9 bases aligning to TRBD2. Per the germline V gene, CDR1 is MNHEY and CDR2 is SVGAGI. The CDR3 is 14 amino acids. CDR3 protein: CAVAGGSGTDTQYF. Here the CDR3 DNA reads TGTGCGGTCGCGGGAGGGTCTGGCACAGATACGCAGTATTTT.

The chain couples TRBV7-2 to TRBJ2-7; 7 nucleotides line up with TRBD2. Germline-derived CDR1 and CDR2 are SGHTA and FQGNSA. Trimming at V came to 6 bases and at J to 3 bases, leaving 11 bases not matched to a gene. This CDR3 has 15 amino acids. CDR3 nucleotides: TGTGCCAGCAGTTCCGGACTAGTTTTCTACTACGAGCAGTACTTC. It is translated as CASSSGLVFYYEQYF.

As regards this clone: The sample contains more than one DNA sequence encoding this CDR3. The chain's CDR3 is CASSQEGPDTQYF. Written as DNA, the CDR3 is TGCGCCAGCAGCCAGGAGGGGCCAGATACGCAGTATTTT. The chain recombines TRBV4-3 with TRBJ2-3, with a tentative D call TRBD2 (6 bases). CDR3 length: 13 residues. Deletions cut 3 bases from V and 4 bases from J, with 8 bases between. The germline gives CDR1 LGHNA, CDR2 YSLEER.

V usage is TRBV29-1 and J usage is TRBJ2-3, with D perhaps TRBD2 (5 bases). Between the trimmed V and J ends, which lost 1 base and 10 bases, there was a span of 9 bases. CDR3 size: 11 residues. Germline CDR1 SQVTM, CDR2 ANQGSEA. CDR3 DNA sequence: TGCAGCGTTGAAGCGGTGCGGGCGCAGTATTTT. Translated: CSVEAVRAQYF.